Reported below is one T cell receptor (beta chain). The antigen remains unidentified. A single record per CDR3 protein comes from TCRdb applying MiXCR to the 5' RACE reads. Seen here are a few hundred thousand distinct CDR3 sequences, 16% observed once, and the top ten hold roughly a fifth. V was pared by 5 bases and J by 0 bases, with 16 bases of the junction left unmatched. The CDR3 covers 20 residues. The source of the sample is a study of T-cell memory formation after mild COVID-19. Study results and limitations: Whether day 37 second-wave clones are SARS-CoV-2-specific was not confirmed.

This TCR came from a man younger than 35 who had mild COVID-19 (a few samples of this study predate the infection). Cell type and time point are not known. J is TRBJ2-1 and V is TRBV12-3 or TRBV12-4; 10 bases match TRBD2. The sequenced sample consisted of PBMCs or a T cell subset sorted from them (not recorded which). Here the CDR3 DNA reads TGTGCCAGCAGTGGAGTTAGCGGGGGGCCGGCCTCTAGCTCCTACAATGAGCAGTTCTTC. Its translation is CASSGVSGGPASSSYNEQFF.